These 9 T cell receptor beta chains originate from one sample sequenced in a study of blood T cells in healthy people across ages. Together with a sample-barcoded 5' primer, a J-beta primer mix was included in a second PCR lasting roughly 6 to 12 cycles. Via MiXCR, TCRdb re-called the 5' RACE reads, giving one row per CDR3 protein. The sample has some 1.4 million distinct CDR3 sequences, around 39% seen once. Material: blood. The origin of the receptors is a woman between 18 and 29 years old in good health.

This clonotype was observed a handful of times. The chain couples TRBV20-1 to TRBJ2-7; a weak D match, TRBD1 (6 bases). V was trimmed by 2 bases and J by 5 bases, leaving 7 bases between them. Germline-derived CDR1 and CDR2 are DFQATT and SNEGSKA (reference sequence). The CDR3 runs 11 residues. The CDR3 loop reads CSARWGHEQYF. CDR3 DNA: TGCAGTGCTAGATGGGGGCACGAGCAGTACTTC.

In DNA, the CDR3 is TGTGCCAGCAGCTTAGGGGGTATGTACGAGCAGTACTTC. Residues: CASSLGGMYEQYF. This chain uses TRBV11-2 with TRBJ2-7; D ambiguous. The CDR3 is 13 amino acids. V was cut by 1 base and J by 4 bases, with 8 bases left in between. CDR1 is SGHAT and CDR2 is FQNNGV in the germline V gene.

This clonotype was detected only a few times. This chain links TRBV28 with TRBJ2-3; D tentatively fits TRBD1 or TRBD2 (5 bases each). The CDR3 has 16 residues. Germline values: CDR1 MDHEN, CDR2 SYDVKM. Trimming stripped 6 bases from V and 0 bases from J, with 16 bases between. CDR3 residues: CASRLGPWHSTDTQYF. The CDR3 region has the DNA TGTGCCAGCAGACTGGGACCGTGGCACAGCACAGATACGCAGTATTTT.

This sequence joins TRBV20-1 and TRBJ2-5, with 8 bases identical to TRBD2. Losses at the gene ends were 3 bases for V and 5 bases for J; bases not matched to a gene: 11. The CDR3 sequence is 15 residues long. Germline CDR1 reads DFQATT; CDR2 reads SNEGSKA (reference sequence). The CDR3 protein is CSARAGRAPAETQYF. DNA for the CDR3: TGCAGTGCTAGGGCCGGGAGGGCACCAGCGGAGACCCAGTACTTC.

The genes are TRBV4-1 and TRBJ2-2; possibly TRBD2 for D (6 bases). The germline V gene encodes CDR1 MGHRA and CDR2 YSYEKL. This CDR3 is 15 amino acids long. Trimming took 6 bases from V and 1 from J, leaving 12 bases between them. The CDR3 is CASSGLAENTGELFF. The CDR3 region has the DNA TGCGCCAGCAGTGGTTTAGCGGAGAACACCGGGGAGCTGTTTTTT.

This clonotype appeared a single time. The chain has TRBV6-5 and TRBJ2-1; D is unresolved. The CDR3 totals 17 residues. Trimming removed 4 bases from V and 3 bases from J, with 19 bases in between. The germline gives CDR1 MNHEY, CDR2 SVGAGI. CDR3 DNA sequence: TGTGCCAGCAGTTTACGGCAGGTCGTAAGGAACTACAATGAGCAGTTCTTC. This translates into CASSLRQVVRNYNEQFF.

This clonotype was counted a few times. The chain uses TRBV10-3 and TRBJ2-1; D unresolved. Germline CDR1 and CDR2: ENHRY and SYGVKD. This CDR3 is 16 amino acids long. The germline V and J ends were trimmed by 0 bases and 0 bases, with 9 bases remaining between them. The DNA for the CDR3 is TGTGCCATCAGTGAGTCGTTCGGAAGCTCCTACAATGAGCAGTTCTTC. Amino acid sequence: CAISESFGSSYNEQFF.

This clonotype was recorded at least ten times. This chain connects TRBV18 to TRBJ2-1; TRBD2 aligns across 15 bases. J gave up 2 bases and V 0 bases, and 2 bases lay outside the gene matches. The CDR3 has 18 residues. Germline CDR1 KGHSH, CDR2 LQKENI. As DNA, the CDR3 is TGTGCCAGCTCACCACCGAGGACTAGCGGGGGGGCCTACAATGAGCAGTTCTTC. Protein product: CASSPPRTSGGAYNEQFF.

The chain joins TRBV25-1 to TRBJ2-3, with 11 bases aligning to TRBD2. The V gene end was trimmed by 5 bases and the J gene end by 5 bases; junction bases not matched to a gene: 9. The CDR3 is made up of 16 amino acids. Germline V lookup: CDR1 MGHDK, CDR2 SYGVNS. CDR3 sequence reads: CASSLPSGGWEDTQYF. CDR3 DNA sequence: TGTGCCAGCAGTCTCCCTAGCGGGGGGTGGGAAGATACGCAGTATTTT.